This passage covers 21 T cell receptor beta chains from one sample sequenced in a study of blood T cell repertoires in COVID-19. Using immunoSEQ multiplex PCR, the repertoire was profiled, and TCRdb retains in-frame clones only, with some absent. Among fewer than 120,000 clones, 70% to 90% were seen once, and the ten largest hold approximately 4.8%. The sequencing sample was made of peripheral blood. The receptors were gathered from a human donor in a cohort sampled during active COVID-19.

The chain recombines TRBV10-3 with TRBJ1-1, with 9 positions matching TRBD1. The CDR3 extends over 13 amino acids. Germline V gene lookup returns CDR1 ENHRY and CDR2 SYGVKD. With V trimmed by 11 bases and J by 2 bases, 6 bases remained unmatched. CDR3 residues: CAVGDRANTEAFF. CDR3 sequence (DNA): TGTGCCGTAGGGGACAGGGCCAACACTGAAGCTTTCTTT.

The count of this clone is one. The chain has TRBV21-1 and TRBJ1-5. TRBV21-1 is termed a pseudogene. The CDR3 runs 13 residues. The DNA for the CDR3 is TGTGCCAGCCGAAAGGGGGGGTATCAGCCCCAGCATTTT. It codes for CASRKGGYQPQHF.

This chain's CDR3 is CASRDGGEKAFF. The DNA of the CDR3 is TGTGCCAGCAGGGATGGAGGGGAAAAAGCTTTCTTT. V gene TRBV6-5 combines with J gene TRBJ1-1, with D possibly being TRBD1 (5 bases). Germline V gene lookup returns CDR1 MNHEY and CDR2 SVGAGI. The CDR3 is made up of 12 amino acids. With 6 bases removed from V and 9 bases from J, the gap between germline ends came to 14 bases.

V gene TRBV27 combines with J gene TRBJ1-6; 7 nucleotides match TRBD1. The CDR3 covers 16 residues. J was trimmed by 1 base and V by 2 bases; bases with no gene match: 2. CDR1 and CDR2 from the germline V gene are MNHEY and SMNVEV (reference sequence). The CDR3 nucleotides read TGTGCCAGCAGTTTAGACAGGGCATCCTATAATTCACCCCTCCACTTT. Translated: CASSLDRASYNSPLHF.

The CDR3 DNA sequence: TGTGCCAGCAGCGCCCGACAGGGGGGTACCTACGAGCAGTACTTC. Translated: CASSARQGGTYEQYF. The chain couples TRBV7-8 to TRBJ2-7, with 9 positions matching TRBD1. The CDR3 is made up of 15 amino acids. The V gene end was trimmed by 5 bases and the J gene end by 2 bases; junction bases not matched to a gene: 7. Germline CDR1 and CDR2: SGHVS and FQNEAQ.

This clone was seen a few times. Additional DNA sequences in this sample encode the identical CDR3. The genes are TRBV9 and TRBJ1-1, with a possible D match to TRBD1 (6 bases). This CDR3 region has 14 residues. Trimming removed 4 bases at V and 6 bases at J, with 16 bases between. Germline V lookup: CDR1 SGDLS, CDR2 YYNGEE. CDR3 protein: CASSPIGGAAEAFF. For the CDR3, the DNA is TGTGCCAGCAGCCCCATAGGGGGTGCGGCTGAAGCTTTCTTT.

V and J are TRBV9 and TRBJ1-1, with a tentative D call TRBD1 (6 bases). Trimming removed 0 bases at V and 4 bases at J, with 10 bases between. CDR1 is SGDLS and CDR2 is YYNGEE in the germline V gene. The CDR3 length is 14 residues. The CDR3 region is CASSVGGGFTEAFF. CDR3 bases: TGTGCCAGCAGCGTAGGAGGGGGATTCACTGAAGCTTTCTTT.

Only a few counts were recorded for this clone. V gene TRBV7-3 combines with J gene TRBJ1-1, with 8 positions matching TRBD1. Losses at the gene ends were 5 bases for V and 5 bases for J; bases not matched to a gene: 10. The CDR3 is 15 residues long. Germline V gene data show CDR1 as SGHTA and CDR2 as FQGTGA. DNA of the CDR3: TGTGCCAGCAGCCCGCAGGGACAGGTCGATACTGAAGCTTTCTTT. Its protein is CASSPQGQVDTEAFF.

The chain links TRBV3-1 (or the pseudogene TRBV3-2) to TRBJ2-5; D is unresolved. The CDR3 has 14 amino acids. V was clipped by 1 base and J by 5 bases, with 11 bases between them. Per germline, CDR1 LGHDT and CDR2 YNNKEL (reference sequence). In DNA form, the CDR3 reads TGTGCCAGCAGCCAAGCTACTGGGCCGGAGACCCAGTACTTC. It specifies CASSQATGPETQYF.

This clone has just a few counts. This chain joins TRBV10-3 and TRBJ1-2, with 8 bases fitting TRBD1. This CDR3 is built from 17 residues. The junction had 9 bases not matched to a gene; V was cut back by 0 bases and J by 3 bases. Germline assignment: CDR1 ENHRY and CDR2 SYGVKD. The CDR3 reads CAISESLEQGVDYGYTF. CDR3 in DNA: TGTGCCATCAGTGAGTCCTTGGAACAGGGGGTAGACTATGGCTACACCTTC.

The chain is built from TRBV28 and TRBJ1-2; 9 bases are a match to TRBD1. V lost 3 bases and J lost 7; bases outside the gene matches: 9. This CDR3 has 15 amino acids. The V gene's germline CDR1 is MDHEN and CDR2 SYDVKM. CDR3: CASSFPPQGASGYTF. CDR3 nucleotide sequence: TGTGCCAGCAGTTTCCCCCCACAGGGGGCGTCTGGCTACACCTTC.

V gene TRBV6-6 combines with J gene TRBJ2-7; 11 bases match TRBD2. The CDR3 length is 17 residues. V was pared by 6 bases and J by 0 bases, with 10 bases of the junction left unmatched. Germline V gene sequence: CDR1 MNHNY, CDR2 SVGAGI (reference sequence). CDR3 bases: TGTGCCAGCAGCCGACACTCCCTAGCGGGGGGCTCCTACGAGCAGTACTTC. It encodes CASSRHSLAGGSYEQYF.

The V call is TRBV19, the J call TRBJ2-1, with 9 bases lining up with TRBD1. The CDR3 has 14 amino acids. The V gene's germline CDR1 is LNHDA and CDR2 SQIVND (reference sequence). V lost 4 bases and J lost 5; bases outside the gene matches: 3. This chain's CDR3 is CASSKGQGNNEQFF. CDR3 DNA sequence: TGTGCCAGTAGTAAGGGACAGGGCAACAATGAGCAGTTCTTC.

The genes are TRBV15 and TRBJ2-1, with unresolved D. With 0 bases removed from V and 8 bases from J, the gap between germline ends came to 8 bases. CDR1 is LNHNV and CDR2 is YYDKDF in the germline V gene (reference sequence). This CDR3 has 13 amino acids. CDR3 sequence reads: CATSRDSRDEQFF. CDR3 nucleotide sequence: TGTGCCACCAGCAGAGATAGTCGCGATGAGCAGTTCTTC.

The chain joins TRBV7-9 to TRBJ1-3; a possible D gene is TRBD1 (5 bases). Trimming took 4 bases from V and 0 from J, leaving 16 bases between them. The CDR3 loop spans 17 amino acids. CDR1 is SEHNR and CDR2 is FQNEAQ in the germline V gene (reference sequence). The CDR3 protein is CASSSSLRQGSGNTIYF. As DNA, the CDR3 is TGTGCCAGCAGCTCCTCGTTGCGTCAGGGCTCTGGAAACACCATATATTTT.

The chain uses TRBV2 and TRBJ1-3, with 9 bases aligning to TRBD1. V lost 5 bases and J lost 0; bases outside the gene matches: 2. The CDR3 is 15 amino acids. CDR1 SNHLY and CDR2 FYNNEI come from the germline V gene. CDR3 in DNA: TGTGCCAGCAGTCAGACAGGGGGCTCTGGAAACACCATATATTTT. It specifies CASSQTGGSGNTIYF.

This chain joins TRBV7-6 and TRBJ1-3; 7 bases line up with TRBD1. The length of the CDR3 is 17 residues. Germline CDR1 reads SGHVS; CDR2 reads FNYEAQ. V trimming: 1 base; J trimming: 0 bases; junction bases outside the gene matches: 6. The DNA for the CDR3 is TGTGCCAGCAGCTTAGAGGGACAGCCGAGCTCTGGAAACACCATATATTTT. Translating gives CASSLEGQPSSGNTIYF.

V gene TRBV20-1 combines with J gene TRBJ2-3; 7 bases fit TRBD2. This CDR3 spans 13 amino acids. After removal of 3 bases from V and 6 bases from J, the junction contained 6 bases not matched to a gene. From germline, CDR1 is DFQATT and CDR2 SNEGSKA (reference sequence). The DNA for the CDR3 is TGCAGTGCTAGTACGGGGAGGGTGGATACGCAGTATTTT. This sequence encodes CSASTGRVDTQYF.

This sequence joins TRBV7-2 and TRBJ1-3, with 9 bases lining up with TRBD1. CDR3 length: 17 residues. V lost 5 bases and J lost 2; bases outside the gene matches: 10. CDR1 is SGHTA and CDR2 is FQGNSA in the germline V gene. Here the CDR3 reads CASSPSTGGLAGNTIYF. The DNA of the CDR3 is TGTGCCAGCAGCCCAAGTACAGGGGGCTTGGCTGGAAACACCATATATTTT.

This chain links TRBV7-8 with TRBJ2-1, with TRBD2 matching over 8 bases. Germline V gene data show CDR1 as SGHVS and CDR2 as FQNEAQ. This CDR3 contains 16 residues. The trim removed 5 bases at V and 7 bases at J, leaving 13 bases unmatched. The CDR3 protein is CASSRDGGAVRNEQFF. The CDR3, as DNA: TGTGCCAGCAGCAGAGACGGGGGGGCAGTCAGGAATGAGCAGTTCTTC.

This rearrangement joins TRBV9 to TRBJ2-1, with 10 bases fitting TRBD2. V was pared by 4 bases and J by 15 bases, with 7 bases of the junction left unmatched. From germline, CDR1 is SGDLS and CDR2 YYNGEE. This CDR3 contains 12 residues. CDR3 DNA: TGTGCCAGCAGCCGAGCGGGAGGGGTCGCGTTCTTC. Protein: CASSRAGGVAFF.